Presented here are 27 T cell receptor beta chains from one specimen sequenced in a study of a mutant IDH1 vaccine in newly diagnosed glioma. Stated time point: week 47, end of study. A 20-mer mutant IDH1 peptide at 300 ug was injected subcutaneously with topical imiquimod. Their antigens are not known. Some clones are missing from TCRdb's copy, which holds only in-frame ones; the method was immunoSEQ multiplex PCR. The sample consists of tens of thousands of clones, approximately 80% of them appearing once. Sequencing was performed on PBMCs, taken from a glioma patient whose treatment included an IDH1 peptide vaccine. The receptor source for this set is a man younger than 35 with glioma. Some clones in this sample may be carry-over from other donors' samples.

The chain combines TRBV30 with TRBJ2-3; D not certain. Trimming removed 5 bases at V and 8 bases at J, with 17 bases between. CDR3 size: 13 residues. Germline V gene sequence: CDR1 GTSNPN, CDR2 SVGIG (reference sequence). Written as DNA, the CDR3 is TGTGCCTGGGAGCCCAGTAAAGGCACTACGCAGTATTTT. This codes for CAWEPSKGTTQYF.

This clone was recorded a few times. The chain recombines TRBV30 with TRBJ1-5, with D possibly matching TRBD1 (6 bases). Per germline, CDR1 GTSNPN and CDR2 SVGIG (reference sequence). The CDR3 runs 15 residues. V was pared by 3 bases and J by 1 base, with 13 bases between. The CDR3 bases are TGTGCCTGGAGCTCACAGGGTTTCAGCAATCAGCCCCAGCATTTT. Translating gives CAWSSQGFSNQPQHF.

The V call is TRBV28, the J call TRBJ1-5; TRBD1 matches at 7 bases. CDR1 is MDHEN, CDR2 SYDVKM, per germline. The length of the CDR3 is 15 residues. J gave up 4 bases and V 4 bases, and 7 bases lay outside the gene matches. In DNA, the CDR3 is TGTGCCAGCAGTTCCCGGACAGGTCGGAATCAGCCCCAGCATTTT. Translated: CASSSRTGRNQPQHF.

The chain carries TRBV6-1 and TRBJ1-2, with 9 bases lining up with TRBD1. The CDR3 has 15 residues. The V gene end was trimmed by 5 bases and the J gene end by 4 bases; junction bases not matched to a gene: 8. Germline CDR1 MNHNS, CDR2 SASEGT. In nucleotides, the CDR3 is TGTGCCAGCAGTCCCCCCGGGACAGGGACCTATGGCTACACCTTC. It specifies CASSPPGTGTYGYTF.

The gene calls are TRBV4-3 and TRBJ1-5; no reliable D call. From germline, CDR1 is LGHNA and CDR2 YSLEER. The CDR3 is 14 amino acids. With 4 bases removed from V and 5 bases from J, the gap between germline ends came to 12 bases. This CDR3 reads CASSPGPIDQPQHF. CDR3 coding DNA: TGCGCCAGCAGCCCGGGTCCTATCGATCAGCCCCAGCATTTT.

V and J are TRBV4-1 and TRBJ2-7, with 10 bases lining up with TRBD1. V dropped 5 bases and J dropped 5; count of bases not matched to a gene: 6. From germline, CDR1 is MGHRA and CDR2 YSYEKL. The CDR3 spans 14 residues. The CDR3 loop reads CASSARDRGHEQYF. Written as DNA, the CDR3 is TGCGCCAGCAGCGCCAGGGACAGGGGCCACGAGCAGTACTTC.

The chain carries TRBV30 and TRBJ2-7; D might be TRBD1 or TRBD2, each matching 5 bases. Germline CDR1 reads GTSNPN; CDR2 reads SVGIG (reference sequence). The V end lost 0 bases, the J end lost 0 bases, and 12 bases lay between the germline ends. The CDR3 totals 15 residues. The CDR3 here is CAWSVGVAGSYEQYF. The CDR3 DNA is TGTGCCTGGAGTGTGGGGGTAGCCGGCTCCTACGAGCAGTACTTC.

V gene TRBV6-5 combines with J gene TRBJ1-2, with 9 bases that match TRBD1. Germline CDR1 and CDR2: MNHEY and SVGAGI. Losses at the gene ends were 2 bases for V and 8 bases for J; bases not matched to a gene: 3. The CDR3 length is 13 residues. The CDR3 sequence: CASSYRDRAGYTF. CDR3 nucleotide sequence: TGTGCCAGCAGTTACCGGGACAGGGCGGGCTACACCTTC.

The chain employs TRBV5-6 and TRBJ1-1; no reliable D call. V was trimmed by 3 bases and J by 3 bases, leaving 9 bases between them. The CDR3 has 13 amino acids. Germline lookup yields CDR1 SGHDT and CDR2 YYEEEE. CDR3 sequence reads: CASSSLVDTEAFF. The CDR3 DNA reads TGTGCCAGCAGCTCCCTCGTTGACACTGAAGCTTTCTTT.

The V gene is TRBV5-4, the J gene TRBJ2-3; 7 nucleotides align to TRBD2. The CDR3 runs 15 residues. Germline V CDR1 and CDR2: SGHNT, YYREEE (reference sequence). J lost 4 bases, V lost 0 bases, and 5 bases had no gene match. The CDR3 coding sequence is TGTGCCAGCAGCTTGGCCGAGGCGGGAGCAGATACGCAGTATTTT. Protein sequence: CASSLAEAGADTQYF.

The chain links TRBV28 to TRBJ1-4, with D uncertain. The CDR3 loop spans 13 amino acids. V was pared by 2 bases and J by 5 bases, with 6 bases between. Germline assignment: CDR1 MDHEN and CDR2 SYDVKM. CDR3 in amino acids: CASSLPVNEKLFF. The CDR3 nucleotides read TGTGCCAGCAGTTTACCCGTCAATGAAAAACTGTTTTTT.

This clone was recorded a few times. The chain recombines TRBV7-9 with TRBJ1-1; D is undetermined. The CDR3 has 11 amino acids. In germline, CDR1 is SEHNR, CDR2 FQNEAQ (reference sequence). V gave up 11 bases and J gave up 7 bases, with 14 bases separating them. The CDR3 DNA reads TGTGCCGGCGCAAGTACGTATGAAGCTTTCTTT. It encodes CAGASTYEAFF. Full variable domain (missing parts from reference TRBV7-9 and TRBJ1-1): DTGVSQNPRHKITKRGQNVTFRCDPISEHNRLYWYRQTLGQGPEFLTYFQNEAQLEKSRLLSDRFSAERPKGSFSTLEIQRTEQGDSAMYLCAGASTYEAFFGQGTRLTVV.

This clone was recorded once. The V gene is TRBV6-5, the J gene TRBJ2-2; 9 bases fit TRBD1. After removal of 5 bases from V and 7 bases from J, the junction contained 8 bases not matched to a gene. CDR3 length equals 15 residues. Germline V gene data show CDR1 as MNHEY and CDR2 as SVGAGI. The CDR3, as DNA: TGTGCCAGCAGTCGCCGGGACAGGGTGGGCGGGGAGCTGTTTTTT. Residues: CASSRRDRVGGELFF.

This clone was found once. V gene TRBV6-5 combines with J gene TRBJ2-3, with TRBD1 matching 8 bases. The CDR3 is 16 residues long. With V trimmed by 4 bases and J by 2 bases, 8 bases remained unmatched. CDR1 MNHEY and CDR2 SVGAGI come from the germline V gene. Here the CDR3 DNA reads TGTGCCAGCAGTTCCGCGACAGGGGTCGCCACAGATACGCAGTATTTT. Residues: CASSSATGVATDTQYF.

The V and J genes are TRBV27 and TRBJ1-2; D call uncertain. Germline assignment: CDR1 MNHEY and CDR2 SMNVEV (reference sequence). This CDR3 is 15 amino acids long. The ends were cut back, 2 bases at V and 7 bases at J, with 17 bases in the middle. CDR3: CASSLGRGNLGGYTF. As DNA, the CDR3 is TGTGCCAGCAGTTTAGGCCGAGGGAATCTCGGTGGCTACACCTTC.

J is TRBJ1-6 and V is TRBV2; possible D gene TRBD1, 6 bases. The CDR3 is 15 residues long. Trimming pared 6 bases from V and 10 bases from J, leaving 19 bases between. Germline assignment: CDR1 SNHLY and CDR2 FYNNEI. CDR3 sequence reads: CASRARQARGSPLHF. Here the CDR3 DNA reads TGTGCCAGCAGGGCCAGACAGGCGCGGGGATCACCCCTCCACTTT.

CDR3 DNA: TGTGCCAGCAGCTTAATTTCGGACACTGAAGCTTTCTTT. Its translation is CASSLISDTEAFF. The chain uses TRBV7-2 and TRBJ1-1, with no clear D. CDR1 and CDR2 (germline): SGHTA, FQGNSA. V lost 2 bases and J 3 bases, leaving 7 bases between the germline ends. This CDR3 is 13 amino acids long.

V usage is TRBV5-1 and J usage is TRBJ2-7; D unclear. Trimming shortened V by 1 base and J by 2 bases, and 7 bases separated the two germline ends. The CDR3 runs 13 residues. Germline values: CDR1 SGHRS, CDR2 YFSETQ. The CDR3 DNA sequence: TGCGCCAGCAGCTTGAGTACAGCCTACGAGCAGTACTTC. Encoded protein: CASSLSTAYEQYF.

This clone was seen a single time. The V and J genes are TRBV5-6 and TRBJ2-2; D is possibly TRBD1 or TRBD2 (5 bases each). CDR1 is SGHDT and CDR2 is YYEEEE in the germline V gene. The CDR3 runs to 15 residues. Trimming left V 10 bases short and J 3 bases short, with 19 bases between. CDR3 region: CASFKGLRDTGELFF. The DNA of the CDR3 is TGTGCCTCCTTCAAGGGGTTGAGGGACACCGGGGAGCTGTTTTTT.

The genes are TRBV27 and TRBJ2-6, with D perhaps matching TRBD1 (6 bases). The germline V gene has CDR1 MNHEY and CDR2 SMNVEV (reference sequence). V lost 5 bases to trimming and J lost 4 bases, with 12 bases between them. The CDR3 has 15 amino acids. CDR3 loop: CASSPLRGGANVLTF. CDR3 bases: TGTGCCAGCAGTCCCCTTAGGGGGGGGGCCAACGTCCTGACTTTC.

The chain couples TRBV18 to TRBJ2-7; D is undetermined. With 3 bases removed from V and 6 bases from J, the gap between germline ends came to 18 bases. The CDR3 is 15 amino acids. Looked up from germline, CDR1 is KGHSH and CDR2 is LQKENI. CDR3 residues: CASSPSTGRFGEQYF. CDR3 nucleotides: TGTGCCAGCTCACCGAGTACTGGACGATTCGGCGAGCAGTACTTC. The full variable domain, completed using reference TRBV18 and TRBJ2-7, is NAGVMQNPRHLVRRRGQEARLRCSPMKGHSHVYWYRQLPEEGLKFMVYLQKENIIDESGMPKERFSAEFPKEGPSILRIQQVVRGDSAAYFCASSPSTGRFGEQYFGPGTRLTVT.

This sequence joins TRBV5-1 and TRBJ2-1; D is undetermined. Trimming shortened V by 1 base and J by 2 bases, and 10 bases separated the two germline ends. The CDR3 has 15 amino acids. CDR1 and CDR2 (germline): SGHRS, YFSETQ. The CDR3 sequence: CASSLSGDTYNEQFF. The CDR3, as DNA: TGCGCCAGCAGCTTGTCAGGTGATACCTACAATGAGCAGTTCTTC.

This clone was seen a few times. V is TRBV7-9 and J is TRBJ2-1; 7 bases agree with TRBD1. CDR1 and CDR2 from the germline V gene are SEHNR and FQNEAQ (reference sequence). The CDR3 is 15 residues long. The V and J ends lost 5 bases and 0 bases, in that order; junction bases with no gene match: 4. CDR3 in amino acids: CASSKQGSSYNEQFF. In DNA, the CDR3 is TGTGCCAGCAGCAAACAGGGGAGCTCCTACAATGAGCAGTTCTTC.

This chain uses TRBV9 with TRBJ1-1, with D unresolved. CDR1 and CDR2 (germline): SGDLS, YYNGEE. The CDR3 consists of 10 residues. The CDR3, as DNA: TGTACGGCCCTGAACACTGAAGCTTTCTTT. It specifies CTALNTEAFF.

The CDR3 region is CASSLRGIPANEKLFF. The CDR3 DNA is TGCGCCAGCAGCTTGCGGGGAATCCCCGCTAATGAAAAACTGTTTTTT. The gene calls are TRBV5-1 and TRBJ1-4; D gene unclear. Germline assignment: CDR1 SGHRS and CDR2 YFSETQ. This CDR3 contains 16 residues. The V gene lost 1 base and the J gene lost 3 bases, with 13 bases spanning the gap.

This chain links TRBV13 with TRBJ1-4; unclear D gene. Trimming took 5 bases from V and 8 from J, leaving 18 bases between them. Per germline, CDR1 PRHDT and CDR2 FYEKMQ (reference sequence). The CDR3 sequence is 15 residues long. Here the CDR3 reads CASSVSPGSREKLFF. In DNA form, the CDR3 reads TGTGCCAGCAGCGTATCGCCGGGGTCGCGGGAAAAACTGTTTTTT.

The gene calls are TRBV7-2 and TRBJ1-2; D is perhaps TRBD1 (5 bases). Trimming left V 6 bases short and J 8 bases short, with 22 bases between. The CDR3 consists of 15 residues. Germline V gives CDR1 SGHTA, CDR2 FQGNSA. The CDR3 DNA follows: TGTGCCAGCAGTCTTAGCGGGCAGGGAGCAGAAGGCTACACCTTC. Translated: CASSLSGQGAEGYTF.